Below, 32 T cell receptor beta chains from the same sample are listed, as sequenced in a study of cytomegalovirus exposure and HLA in healthy donors. PCR primers comprised 60 Vbeta and 13 Jbeta primers. Only in-frame clones appear in the TCRdb table, and some are missing; sequencing was by immunoSEQ multiplex PCR. The table lists some 110,000 clones, 70% to 85% of them singletons. Sequencing was done on a sample of PBMCs. Every receptor here comes from a woman aged 45-65 years in good health and CMV-seropositive.

V and J are TRBV30 and TRBJ1-1; 8 positions match TRBD1. Germline V gene data show CDR1 as GTSNPN and CDR2 as SVGIG (reference sequence). With 4 bases clipped from V and 2 bases from J, the junction kept 6 bases outside the gene matches. The CDR3 consists of 14 residues. Here the CDR3 DNA reads TGTGCCTGGACCACCGGACAGGGAAACACTGAAGCTTTCTTT. It translates to CAWTTGQGNTEAFF.

This chain uses TRBV15 with TRBJ1-3; D gene unclear. The V gene's germline CDR1 is LNHNV and CDR2 YYDKDF (reference sequence). The CDR3 runs to 16 residues. V was cut by 0 bases and J by 0 bases, with 9 bases left in between. CDR3 residues: CATSRDPVISGNTIYF. The CDR3, as DNA: TGTGCCACCAGCAGAGATCCGGTGATCTCTGGAAACACCATATATTTT.

The gene calls are TRBV19 and TRBJ1-5; tentatively, D is TRBD1 (5 bases). This CDR3 is built from 15 residues. V was shortened by 1 base and J by 0 bases, with 7 bases between the two germline ends. Germline assignment: CDR1 LNHDA and CDR2 SQIVND (reference sequence). In nucleotides, the CDR3 is TGTGCCAGTAGTATAGCGGGGGGTAGCAATCAGCCCCAGCATTTT. Translated, it gives CASSIAGGSNQPQHF.

The chain has TRBV30 and TRBJ2-2; D might be TRBD1 (6 bases). The germline V gene encodes CDR1 GTSNPN and CDR2 SVGIG (reference sequence). V was pared by 6 bases and J by 5 bases, with 19 bases between. The CDR3 covers 15 residues. In DNA, the CDR3 is TGTGCCTGCCGGGAAGAACAGGGCGGGACCGGGGAGCTGTTTTTT. Its protein is CACREEQGGTGELFF.

This chain joins TRBV7-2 and TRBJ2-7, with D hard to call. CDR3 length: 12 amino acids. Germline assignment: CDR1 SGHTA and CDR2 FQGNSA. V lost 4 bases and J 7 bases, leaving 11 bases between the germline ends. CDR3 protein: CASSSHLGEQYF. For the CDR3, the DNA is TGTGCCAGCAGCTCGCACCTCGGTGAGCAGTACTTC.

CDR3 in DNA: TGTGCCAGCAGCTTAGGATACAAGCGGGGGGGCACAGATACGCAGTATTTT. Amino acids: CASSLGYKRGGTDTQYF. The chain has TRBV13 and TRBJ2-3; 9 nucleotides agree with TRBD2. Per the germline V gene, CDR1 is PRHDT and CDR2 is FYEKMQ (reference sequence). V dropped 0 bases and J dropped 1; count of bases not matched to a gene: 5. This CDR3 has 17 amino acids.

The chain has TRBV7-9 and TRBJ2-3; D remains unclear. V was cut by 1 base and J by 1 base, with 9 bases left in between. This CDR3 is 15 amino acids long. Germline CDR1 and CDR2: SEHNR and FQNEAQ (reference sequence). The CDR3 here is CASSLGAKRTDTQYF. DNA for the CDR3: TGTGCCAGCAGCTTAGGAGCCAAACGCACAGATACGCAGTATTTT.

There are a few counts of this clone. V gene TRBV4-3 combines with J gene TRBJ2-2, with 7 bases aligning to TRBD2. CDR1 and CDR2 (germline): LGHNA, YSLEER. Trimming cost V 0 bases and J 6 bases; bases outside gene matches: 13. The CDR3 sequence is 18 residues long. CDR3 loop: CASSQDLHSGQTAGELFF. The CDR3 coding sequence is TGCGCCAGCAGCCAAGATCTTCATAGCGGGCAGACCGCCGGGGAGCTGTTTTTT.

V usage is TRBV6-6 and J usage is TRBJ2-1; 12 bases fit TRBD1. V trimming: 8 bases; J trimming: 8 bases; junction bases outside the gene matches: 4. In germline, CDR1 is MNHNY, CDR2 SVGAGI (reference sequence). The CDR3 spans 13 residues. The CDR3 loop reads CASRDRGLDEQFF. CDR3 nucleotide sequence: TGTGCCAGCCGGGACAGGGGGCTTGATGAGCAGTTCTTC.

The chain recombines TRBV11-2 with TRBJ1-1; possible D gene TRBD1, 5 bases. Germline V CDR1 and CDR2: SGHAT, FQNNGV. The CDR3 is 13 residues long. Trimming took 5 bases from V and 5 from J, leaving 12 bases between them. CDR3 bases: TGTGCCAGCAGCACAGTGGGGGGTACTGAAGCTTTCTTT. It yields the protein CASSTVGGTEAFF.

The chain has TRBV6-5 and TRBJ2-2; D is uncertain. This CDR3 has 14 amino acids. V was trimmed by 6 bases and J by 0 bases, leaving 8 bases between them. From germline, CDR1 is MNHEY and CDR2 SVGAGI. The chain's CDR3 is CASRTRANTGELFF. The DNA of the CDR3 is TGTGCCAGCAGGACAAGAGCGAACACCGGGGAGCTGTTTTTT.

The chain's CDR3 is CASSYGRGPHNEQFF. CDR3 sequence (DNA): TGTGCCAGCAGTTACGGCAGGGGGCCCCACAATGAGCAGTTCTTC. The V and J genes are TRBV6-5 and TRBJ2-1, with 8 nucleotides matching TRBD1. CDR1 and CDR2 (germline): MNHEY, SVGAGI. Trimming cost V 2 bases and J 5 bases; bases outside gene matches: 5. This CDR3 is built from 15 residues.

With respect to this clone: Germline and junction disagree at one end, which may indicate a read error. The genes are TRBV29-1 and TRBJ1-2; D gene uncertain. Germline CDR1 SQVTM, CDR2 ANQGSEA. The CDR3 sequence is 8 residues long. CDR3 coding DNA: TGCAGCGTTGAAGATCGGGCCTTC. It yields the protein CSVEDRAF.

The CDR3 DNA follows: TGCGCCAGCAGCGAGGGGGCGTCCTCCTACGAGCAGTACTTC. Its translation: CASSEGASSYEQYF. This chain links TRBV4-3 with TRBJ2-7; 7 nucleotides agree with TRBD1. Trimming cost V 5 bases and J 0 bases; bases outside gene matches: 4. The germline CDR1 and CDR2 sequences are LGHNA and YSLEER. The CDR3 has 14 residues.

The gene calls are TRBV7-9 and TRBJ2-2; D perhaps matches TRBD1 (5 bases). The CDR3 is 13 residues long. V lost 0 bases to trimming and J lost 7 bases, with 6 bases between them. Germline V CDR1 and CDR2: SEHNR, FQNEAQ (reference sequence). CDR3: CASSLAGDGELFF. CDR3 nucleotide sequence: TGTGCCAGCAGCTTAGCAGGGGACGGGGAGCTGTTTTTT.

The V call is TRBV6-1, the J call TRBJ2-7; D might be TRBD1 (6 bases). Germline V lookup: CDR1 MNHNS, CDR2 SASEGT. This CDR3 region has 13 residues. The V and J ends lost 5 bases and 9 bases respectively, with 17 bases between them. The CDR3 sequence is CASSRDMLLGQYF. CDR3 sequence (DNA): TGTGCCAGCAGTAGGGACATGCTCCTGGGGCAGTACTTC.

A remark on this clone: The same CDR3 is also encoded by other DNA sequences in this sample. The chain combines TRBV6-5 with TRBJ1-5; D unclear. CDR1 is MNHEY and CDR2 is SVGAGI in the germline V gene. This CDR3 comprises 14 residues. V gave up 5 bases and J gave up 2 bases, with 10 bases separating them. CDR3 in DNA: TGTGCCAGCAGTCGGACTCAGGGCAATCAGCCCCAGCATTTT. Its translation is CASSRTQGNQPQHF.

This clone was detected only a few times. The V call is TRBV5-1, the J call TRBJ2-1, with 7 nucleotides matching TRBD1. The V gene's germline CDR1 is SGHRS and CDR2 YFSETQ. The ends lost 4 bases at V and 5 bases at J; junction bases unmatched: 9. CDR3 length equals 15 residues. The CDR3 coding sequence is TGCGCCAGCAGCCCTACCGGGACAGCGAACAATGAGCAGTTCTTC. Its translation: CASSPTGTANNEQFF.

The genes are TRBV2 and TRBJ1-1; D gene ambiguous. Germline V gene data show CDR1 as SNHLY and CDR2 as FYNNEI. V was pared by 6 bases and J by 3 bases, with 14 bases between. The CDR3 is 14 residues long. The CDR3 region is CASRLATLDTEAFF. CDR3 bases: TGTGCCAGCAGGCTGGCGACTTTGGACACTGAAGCTTTCTTT.

The V gene is TRBV7-2, the J gene TRBJ2-1; 8 nucleotides match TRBD2. Looked up from germline, CDR1 is SGHTA and CDR2 is FQGNSA. After removal of 5 bases from V and 5 bases from J, the junction contained 5 bases not matched to a gene. CDR3 size: 14 residues. The CDR3 region is CASSRGGGNNEQFF. The CDR3, as DNA: TGTGCCAGCAGCCGGGGGGGCGGCAACAATGAGCAGTTCTTC.

The rearrangement uses TRBV10-3 and TRBJ2-7, with 7 positions matching TRBD2. After removal of 11 bases from V and 2 bases from J, the junction contained 6 bases not matched to a gene. Looked up from germline, CDR1 is ENHRY and CDR2 is SYGVKD. The CDR3 is made up of 12 amino acids. The CDR3 sequence is CAAGDGTYEQYF. CDR3 DNA: TGTGCCGCGGGGGACGGGACCTACGAGCAGTACTTC.

This clone has just a few counts. This rearrangement joins TRBV6-5 to TRBJ2-4; D is possibly TRBD2 (6 bases). Germline V gene sequence: CDR1 MNHEY, CDR2 SVGAGI. Trimming stripped 5 bases from V and 9 bases from J, with 11 bases between. The CDR3 contains 12 residues. CDR3 nucleotide sequence: TGTGCCAGCAGTCCCTGGGGAGGCATTCAGTACTTC. Its translation: CASSPWGGIQYF.

The chain joins TRBV21-1 to TRBJ2-2; the DNA was not used to check the table's D call, TRBD2. TRBV21-1 constitutes a pseudogene. The CDR3 sequence is 16 residues long. CDR3 nucleotide sequence: TGTGCCAGCAGCACGAGACTAGCTTTGGGCACCGGGGAGCTGTTTTTT. Amino acids: CASSTRLALGTGELFF.

The rearrangement uses TRBV19 and TRBJ2-2; 11 bases map to TRBD1. V lost 5 bases, J lost 5 bases, and 1 base stayed unmatched. Germline CDR1 LNHDA, CDR2 SQIVND (reference sequence). The CDR3 has 14 residues. The chain's CDR3 is CASSGDRGTGELFF. The DNA for the CDR3 is TGTGCCAGTAGTGGGGACAGGGGGACCGGGGAGCTGTTTTTT.

The J gene is TRBJ2-7, the V gene TRBV4-2; D remains ambiguous. Germline-derived CDR1 and CDR2 are LGHNA and YNFKEQ. The CDR3 contains 14 residues. Trimming pared 0 bases from V and 2 bases from J, leaving 8 bases between. CDR3 sequence: CASSQEEPTYEQYF. In DNA, the CDR3 is TGTGCCAGCAGCCAAGAGGAGCCTACCTACGAGCAGTACTTC.

The rearrangement links TRBV30 to TRBJ1-5, with D unclear. CDR1 and CDR2 (germline): GTSNPN, SVGIG (reference sequence). The CDR3 has 12 residues. V lost 2 bases and J lost 4, with 6 bases in between. The CDR3 sequence: CAWSPGNQPQHF. The DNA of the CDR3 is TGTGCCTGGAGTCCAGGTAATCAGCCCCAGCATTTT.

The chain employs TRBV11-2 and TRBJ1-6, with 9 positions matching TRBD1. V lost 1 base, J lost 10 bases, and 5 bases stayed unmatched. The length of the CDR3 is 15 residues. Germline V lookup: CDR1 SGHAT, CDR2 FQNNGV. Written as DNA, the CDR3 is TGTGCCAGCAGCTTAGTGGGACAGGGTATGTCACCCCTCCACTTT. Translating gives CASSLVGQGMSPLHF.

The rearrangement links TRBV5-4 to TRBJ1-2; 8 nucleotides align to TRBD1. CDR1 is SGHNT, CDR2 YYREEE, per germline (reference sequence). The CDR3 extends over 16 amino acids. With 3 bases clipped from V and 6 bases from J, the junction kept 13 bases outside the gene matches. The CDR3 nucleotides read TGTGCCAGCAGCTCCGGGACAGGCCTGCGTGGTGATGGCTACACCTTC. It encodes CASSSGTGLRGDGYTF.

This clone was seen only a few times. The chain employs TRBV30 and TRBJ1-2, with 7 nucleotides matching TRBD1. V was clipped by 0 bases and J by 8 bases; unmatched bases: 9. Germline V lookup: CDR1 GTSNPN, CDR2 SVGIG (reference sequence). This CDR3 comprises 14 residues. CDR3 nucleotide sequence: TGTGCCTGGAGTGTCCCCGACAGGGCGAACGGCTACACCTTC. Amino acid sequence: CAWSVPDRANGYTF.

This clone was detected a few times. V usage is TRBV7-2 and J usage is TRBJ2-3; perhaps TRBD2 as D (6 bases). V lost 1 base and J 0 bases, leaving 11 bases between the germline ends. Germline V lookup: CDR1 SGHTA, CDR2 FQGNSA. The CDR3 runs 16 residues. CDR3 residues: CASSLVPSGSTDTQYF. In DNA, the CDR3 is TGTGCCAGCAGCTTAGTGCCCAGCGGGAGCACAGATACGCAGTATTTT. The complete variable domain, with remaining parts taken from reference TRBV7-2 and TRBJ2-3, reads GAGVSQSPSNKVTEKGKDVELRCDPISGHTALYWYRQSLGQGLEFLIYFQGNSAPDKSGLPSDRFSAERTGGSVSTLTIQRTQQEDSAVYLCASSLVPSGSTDTQYFGPGTRLTVL.

This clone appeared a few times. The chain employs TRBV27 and TRBJ1-6, with TRBD1 identical over 7 bases. Germline CDR1 and CDR2: MNHEY and SMNVEV (reference sequence). The CDR3 sequence is 16 residues long. J gave up 1 base and V 5 bases, and 5 bases lay outside the gene matches. CDR3 nucleotides: TGTGCCAGCAGTAGCAGGGGGTGGTCCTATAATTCACCCCTCCACTTT. The encoded protein is CASSSRGWSYNSPLHF.

The gene calls are TRBV11-2 and TRBJ2-7; D may be TRBD2 (7 bases). Trimming stripped 3 bases from V and 0 bases from J, with 18 bases between. This CDR3 has 17 amino acids. CDR1 is SGHAT and CDR2 is FQNNGV in the germline V gene. This CDR3 reads CASSFTMGRGSSYEQYF. CDR3 in DNA: TGTGCCAGCAGCTTTACGATGGGGAGGGGGAGCTCCTACGAGCAGTACTTC.